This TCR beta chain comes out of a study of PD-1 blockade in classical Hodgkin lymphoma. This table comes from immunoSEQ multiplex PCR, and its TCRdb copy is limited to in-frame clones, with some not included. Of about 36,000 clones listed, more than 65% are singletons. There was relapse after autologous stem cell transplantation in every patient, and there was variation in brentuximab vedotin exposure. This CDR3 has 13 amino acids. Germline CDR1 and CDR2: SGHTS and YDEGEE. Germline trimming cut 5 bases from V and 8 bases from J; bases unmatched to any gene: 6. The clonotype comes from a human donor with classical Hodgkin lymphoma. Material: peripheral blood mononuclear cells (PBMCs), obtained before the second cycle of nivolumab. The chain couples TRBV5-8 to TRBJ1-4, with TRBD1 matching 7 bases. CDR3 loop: CASRLGQEEKLFF. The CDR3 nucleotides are TGTGCCAGCAGACTTGGACAGGAAGAAAAACTGTTTTTT. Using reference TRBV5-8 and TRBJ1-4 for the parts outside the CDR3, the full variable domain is EAGVTQSPTHLIKTRGQQATLRCSPISGHTSVYWYQQALGLGLQFLLWYDEGEERNRGNFPPRFSGRQFPNYSSELNVNALELEDSALYLCASRLGQEEKLFFGSGTQLSVL.